This T cell receptor (beta chain) was obtained from a study of blood T cell repertoires in COVID-19. The germline CDR1 and CDR2 sequences are MGHRA and YSYEKL. After removal of 0 bases from V and 5 bases from J, the junction contained 4 bases not matched to a gene. This CDR3 is built from 15 residues. Here immunoSEQ multiplex PCR was the method, and the copy in TCRdb shows in-frame clones only, minus some. The table records fewer than 400,000 clones, more than 75% of them present only once. Sequencing was done on a sample of PBMCs or T cells enriched from blood (not recorded which). This chain joins TRBV4-1 and TRBJ1-2, with TRBD1 matching 9 bases. This sequence was found in a woman between 45 and 65 years old who had recovered from COVID-19. The CDR3 protein is CASSQDPGQGYGYTF. The CDR3, as DNA: TGCGCCAGCAGCCAAGATCCCGGACAGGGGTATGGCTACACCTTC.